Sequencing of this T cell receptor (beta chain) was carried out in a study of blood T cell repertoires in COVID-19. Whole-study context: From the United States, Italy and Spain came samples of acute and convalescent COVID-19. T cells, B-cell-depleted T cells, or PBMCs supplied cDNA or gDNA.

Original methodology: By means of reference gene primer amplification, nucleated cell counts were estimated. Profiled with immunoSEQ multiplex PCR; TCRdb holds only in-frame clones, not every one. Clone size and V and J calls were adopted from that table, with D and trimming inferred from the DNA. The sample has 200,000 to 250,000 clones; nearly 90% are singletons. Germline CDR1 and CDR2: SGHVS and FNYEAQ. J lost 4 bases, V lost 1 base, and 16 bases had no gene match. This CDR3 has 18 amino acids. Within the 2 weeks before study entry, each person in the exposed group met a COVID-19 case. This receptor was identified in a man aged 25 to 40 who had been exposed to COVID-19. Material: PBMCs or T cells enriched from blood (not recorded which). The chain links TRBV7-6 to TRBJ2-7; 7 bases are shared with TRBD1. Here the CDR3 reads CASSLVRDVGQRDYEQYF. The CDR3 DNA sequence: TGTGCCAGCAGCTTAGTTCGTGATGTGGGACAGAGGGATTACGAGCAGTACTTC.